This T cell receptor (beta chain) was recorded in a study of identical twins. Findings and caveats of the study: Rather than following the same donors, the conclusions depended on cross-sectional statistical analysis. Whereas memory repertoires showed no such difference, abundant cord blood beta clonotypes carried fewer insertions.

TCRdb redid the calling of the 5' RACE reads with MiXCR, one entry per CDR3 protein. In the table there are 750,000 to 950,000 distinct CDR3 sequences, roughly 12% of which are singletons. The CDR3 has 15 residues. V lost 0 bases to trimming and J lost 4 bases; unmatched junction nucleotides: 5. CDR1 is SGHRS and CDR2 is YFSETQ in the germline V gene. This clonotype showed up many times. Its antigen is not identified. The same sample was also studied in work on yellow fever vaccine responses in identical twins.

The sequenced sample consisted of PBMCs. The TCR originated in a young woman in good health. This chain connects TRBV5-1 to TRBJ2-3, with 7 bases lining up with TRBD1. CDR3: CASSLEGAVADTQYF. The CDR3 region has the DNA TGCGCCAGCAGCTTGGAGGGGGCCGTGGCAGATACGCAGTATTTT.